These 20 T cell receptor beta chains were sequenced from one sample in a study of T cells in Graves' hyperthyroidism and ophthalmopathy. Amplification targeted TCR beta CDR3 regions from RNA transcripts. The TCR CDR3 was amplified in a first-round RT-PCR using the HTBI primer set. TCRdb independently ran MiXCR on the multiplex PCR reads; one entry per CDR3 protein. The sample lists around 700,000 distinct CDR3 sequences; approximately 40% were seen once. The sequenced sample was blood. The source is a woman aged 40 to 50 with Graves' hyperthyroidism.

The chain has TRBV10-3 and TRBJ1-2, with TRBD1 as a possible D gene (5 bases). Trimming removed 4 bases from V and 6 bases from J, with 12 bases in between. This CDR3 spans 13 amino acids. The germline gives CDR1 ENHRY, CDR2 SYGVKD. The CDR3 reads CAISGPGRDGYTF. DNA of the CDR3: TGTGCCATCAGTGGGCCGGGCAGGGATGGCTACACCTTC.

About this clonotype itself: One end of the junction does not line up with germline, which may come from a read error. The chain links TRBV7-2 to TRBJ1-5, with D tentatively TRBD1 (5 bases). This CDR3 is built from 16 residues. Per the germline V gene, CDR1 is SGHTA and CDR2 is FQGNSA. CDR3 in DNA: TGTGCCAGCAGCCTGGGGGGGACGGGAAGCAGTCAGCCCCAGCATTTT. This sequence encodes CASSLGGTGSSQPQHF. Complete variable domain (other parts from reference TRBV7-2 and TRBJ1-5): GAGVSQSPSNKVTEKGKDVELRCDPISGHTALYWYRQSLGQGLEFLIYFQGNSAPDKSGLPSDRFSAERTGGSVSTLTIQRTQQEDSAVYLCASSLGGTGSSQPQHFGDGTRLSIL.

This clonotype has ten or more counts. The chain is built from TRBV10-2 and TRBJ2-2; D is unresolved. V was trimmed by 3 bases and J by 4 bases, leaving 6 bases between them. From germline, CDR1 is WSHSY and CDR2 SAAADI. This CDR3 has 13 residues. CDR3 protein: CASSDEVTGELFF. CDR3 in DNA: TGCGCCAGCAGTGATGAAGTCACCGGGGAGCTGTTTTTT.

V is TRBV7-9 and J is TRBJ2-5, with D perhaps matching TRBD2 (5 bases). Germline lookup yields CDR1 SEHNR and CDR2 FQNEAQ (reference sequence). The CDR3 length is 14 residues. Trimming removed 5 bases at V and 7 bases at J, with 17 bases between. The CDR3 DNA follows: TGTGCCAGCAGCCCGATGAGGGTCACCGCGACCCAGTACTTC. It specifies CASSPMRVTATQYF.

The V and J genes are TRBV7-3 and TRBJ2-2, with D perhaps assigned TRBD1 or TRBD2 (5 bases each). V was trimmed by 4 bases and J by 3 bases, leaving 15 bases between them. The CDR3 totals 16 residues. Per germline, CDR1 SGHTA and CDR2 FQGTGA. The CDR3 loop reads CASSSYRGTDTGELFF. For the CDR3, the DNA is TGTGCCAGCAGCTCCTATAGAGGGACGGACACCGGGGAGCTGTTTTTT.

This clonotype has just a few counts. This chain links TRBV6-1 with TRBJ1-6, with a weak D call TRBD1 (6 bases). This CDR3 spans 17 amino acids. Germline V gives CDR1 MNHNS, CDR2 SASEGT. Trimming stripped 6 bases from V and 0 bases from J, with 15 bases between. The CDR3 nucleotides are TGTGCCAGCAGCGTCCGGGACACCAGCTCCTATAATTCACCCCTCCACTTT. Its protein is CASSVRDTSSYNSPLHF.

This chain links TRBV11-2 with TRBJ1-5; TRBD1 agrees at 7 bases. CDR1 is SGHAT, CDR2 FQNNGV, per germline. The CDR3 contains 15 residues. After removal of 1 base from V and 6 bases from J, the junction contained 6 bases not matched to a gene. CDR3 protein: CASSLATGEGQPQHF. CDR3 DNA: TGTGCCAGCAGCTTAGCAACAGGGGAGGGTCAGCCCCAGCATTTT.

Of note for this clonotype: At one boundary the junction diverges from the germline segment, which might be a read error. The chain joins TRBV19 to TRBJ1-3; D ambiguous. The CDR3 contains 14 residues. Per the germline V gene, CDR1 is LNHDA and CDR2 is SQIVND (reference sequence). In nucleotides, the CDR3 is TGTGCCAGTAGTCTCGGGTCCTCTGGAAACACCATGTATTTT. Translated: CASSLGSSGNTMYF. Based on the CDR3 plus reference TRBV19 and TRBJ1-3, the full variable domain is DGGITQSPKYLFRKEGQNVTLSCEQNLNHDAMYWYRQDPGQGLRLIYYSQIVNDFQKGDIAEGYSVSREKKESFPLTVTSAQKNPTAFYLCASSLGSSGNTMYFGEGSWLTVV.

This clonotype showed up many times. This chain joins TRBV12-3 or TRBV12-4 and TRBJ1-2, with D tentatively TRBD1 (6 bases). The germline V and J ends were trimmed by 6 bases and 4 bases, with 18 bases remaining between them. This CDR3 spans 15 amino acids. Here the CDR3 DNA reads TGTGCCAGCAGCTGGGAGGACAGTTCCATCTATGGCTACACCTTC. Protein sequence: CASSWEDSSIYGYTF.

The V gene is TRBV5-1, the J gene TRBJ2-7; D perhaps matches TRBD2 (6 bases). V lost 5 bases to trimming and J lost 4 bases, with 16 bases between them. The CDR3 sequence is 14 residues long. Germline values: CDR1 SGHRS, CDR2 YFSETQ. CDR3 nucleotides: TGCGCCAGCAGTTTGAAGGGAGGAACGTACGAGCAGTACTTC. This translates into CASSLKGGTYEQYF.

The sample holds a few counts of this clonotype. V and J are TRBV4-1 and TRBJ2-7; unclear D gene. The CDR3 has 15 amino acids. In germline, CDR1 is MGHRA, CDR2 YSYEKL. The V end lost 0 bases, the J end lost 0 bases, and 9 bases lay between the germline ends. CDR3 amino acids: CASSQDWGTSYEQYF. In DNA form, the CDR3 reads TGCGCCAGCAGCCAAGATTGGGGTACCTCCTACGAGCAGTACTTC.

Regarding this clonotype: One end of the junction is discordant with germline, which a read error may explain. This chain uses TRBV6-1 with TRBJ1-6, with D possibly being TRBD1 (5 bases). Germline CDR1 MNHNS, CDR2 SASEGT. The CDR3 is made up of 12 amino acids. DNA for the CDR3: TGTGCCAGCAGTGGTAGCAGGGAACCCCACCACTTT. This translates into CASSGSREPHHF.

The rearrangement uses TRBV7-8 and TRBJ2-3, with 8 bases matching TRBD2. Trimming removed 2 bases from V and 3 bases from J; junction bases left unmatched: 16. Germline CDR1 and CDR2: SGHVS and FQNEAQ. The CDR3 has 19 residues. The CDR3 is CASSLFPYLAGQATDTQYF. CDR3 DNA sequence: TGTGCCAGCAGCTTATTCCCGTACCTAGCGGGTCAGGCGACAGATACGCAGTATTTT.

The chain has TRBV9 and TRBJ2-7; D is unclear. Germline values: CDR1 SGDLS, CDR2 YYNGEE. The CDR3 spans 14 residues. The V end lost 0 bases, the J end lost 0 bases, and 7 bases lay between the germline ends. CDR3 protein: CASSVGTYSYEQYF. Here the CDR3 DNA reads TGTGCCAGCAGCGTAGGGACGTACTCCTACGAGCAGTACTTC.

Worth noting for this clonotype: Possible read error: a much larger clone is one base away. The chain links TRBV7-2 to TRBJ2-5; D unresolved. The CDR3 has 12 amino acids. Per germline, CDR1 SGHTA and CDR2 FQGNSA. V was trimmed by 2 bases and J by 7 bases, leaving 8 bases between them. In DNA, the CDR3 is TGTGCCAGCAGCTTAACTGGCGTGACCCAGTACTTC. As protein: CASSLTGVTQYF.

V is TRBV5-8 and J is TRBJ1-4, with TRBD1 matching 8 bases. This CDR3 has 14 residues. With 7 bases clipped from V and 4 bases from J, the junction kept 6 bases outside the gene matches. From germline, CDR1 is SGHTS and CDR2 YDEGEE. CDR3 residues: CASYTGQGNEKLFF. The CDR3 bases are TGTGCCAGCTATACAGGACAGGGTAATGAAAAACTGTTTTTT.

Ten or more counts support this clonotype. This chain links TRBV10-2 with TRBJ2-7; weak D call: TRBD2 (6 bases). Trimming removed 9 bases from V and 2 bases from J, with 17 bases in between. Germline CDR1 and CDR2: WSHSY and SAAADI. The CDR3 spans 14 residues. CDR3 loop: CASQWTGVAYEQYF. Written as DNA, the CDR3 is TGCGCCAGTCAGTGGACGGGGGTTGCCTACGAGCAGTACTTC.

This clonotype has ten or more counts. V is TRBV5-1 and J is TRBJ2-5; 7 bases are shared with TRBD2. Trimming removed 0 bases from V and 5 bases from J; junction bases left unmatched: 7. This CDR3 comprises 15 residues. Looked up from germline, CDR1 is SGHRS and CDR2 is YFSETQ. The CDR3 nucleotides read TGCGCCAGCAGCTTGGAGGCGGGAGTCTATGAGACCCAGTACTTC. Translation gives CASSLEAGVYETQYF.

The genes are TRBV4-2 and TRBJ2-5, with D possibly called TRBD1 or TRBD2 (6 bases each). V was pared by 4 bases and J by 11 bases, with 35 bases between. CDR3 size: 19 residues. Germline CDR1 is LGHNA and CDR2 is YNFKEQ. CDR3 DNA: TGTGCCAGCAGCCTCAGGACAGCGTCCCCTCTCGCGGGATACAATGAGCAGTACTTC. Translating it yields CASSLRTASPLAGYNEQYF.

CDR3 bases: TGTGCCAGCAGTTCTCAGGGGGCTTTTAGTGGCTACACCTTC. Amino acid sequence: CASSSQGAFSGYTF. The V call is TRBV12-3 or TRBV12-4, the J call TRBJ1-2; 8 bases agree with TRBD1. CDR3 length equals 14 residues. V was pared by 4 bases and J by 7 bases, with 8 bases of the junction left unmatched.